This T cell receptor beta chain was identified during a study of T cell clonality in common variable immunodeficiency. This clone was seen repeatedly, ten times or more. Its specificity is unknown. The sequenced fragment ends 3 residues before the CDR3 boundary, so the rest is inferred from the germline J gene. The method was immunoSEQ multiplex PCR; TCRdb's version includes in-frame clones alone and lacks a portion of them. Altogether about 28,000 clones were found in the sample, and no singletons occur. General study findings and limits: Fewer deletions and N-nucleotide insertions were reportedly seen in common variable immunodeficiency TCR beta sequences. Compared with healthy controls, CVID subjects showed increased TCRbeta clonality, mostly in about a third.

Aged roughly 9 to 64 years, CVID subjects averaged about 40 years old. Both groups were predominantly of Caucasian heritage. Blood samples were heparinized, 5 to 8 ml per donor. The junction had 8 bases not matched to a gene; V was cut back by 0 bases and J by 5 bases. Germline CDR1 SGHRS, CDR2 YFSETQ. This CDR3 contains 16 residues. This sequence was found in a human donor with common variable immunodeficiency. The rearrangement joins TRBV5-1 to TRBJ2-7, with TRBD1 matching over 10 bases. The sequencing input was peripheral blood mononuclear cells. CDR3 sequence: CASSLGLDRGRDEQYF. Incomplete CDR3 DNA: TGCGCCAGCAGCTTGGGCCTAGACAGGGGGCGCGACGAG. Variable domain in full (rest from reference TRBV5-1 and TRBJ2-7): KAGVTQTPRYLIKTRGQQVTLSCSPISGHRSVSWYQQTPGQGLQFLFEYFSETQRNKGNFPGRFSGRQFSNSRSEMNVSTLELGDSALYLCASSLGLDRGRDEQYFGPGTRLTVT.